The clone carrying this TCR beta chain was detected ten times or more. These data are taken from a study of T cells in Graves' hyperthyroidism and ophthalmopathy. Study-wide context: Peripheral blood was secured at the point of initial diagnosis, before any treatment.

RNA transcripts yielded amplified TCR beta CDR3 regions. The TCR CDR3 first-round RT-PCR relied on the HTBI primer set. MiXCR, applied by TCRdb to the multiplex PCR reads, yields one record per CDR3 protein. The table lists about 420,000 distinct CDR3 sequences, roughly 15% of them singletons. Newly diagnosed hyperthyroidism, duration under 2 months, in patients aged 18 to 65. PBMCs stemmed from about 9.7 ml fresh peripheral blood. The germline CDR1 and CDR2 sequences are DFQATT and SNEGSKA (reference sequence). The CDR3 runs 13 residues. V was cut by 3 bases and J by 7 bases, with 13 bases left in between.

The source material was blood. This sequence originates from a woman aged 18-29 years with Graves' hyperthyroidism. The V gene is TRBV20-1, the J gene TRBJ2-1, with D unresolved. The CDR3 spells CSASSGPGNEQFF. CDR3 DNA sequence: TGCAGTGCTAGCTCCGGGCCCGGAAATGAGCAGTTCTTC.